Following are 29 T cell receptor beta chains from one sample sequenced in a study of blood T cell repertoires in COVID-19. Libraries were prepared by immunoSEQ multiplex PCR; TCRdb keeps only in-frame clonotypes and omits some of them. The sample consists of almost 500,000 clones, around nine tenths of them appearing once. Sequencing used PBMCs or T cells enriched from blood (not recorded which). The receptors were sampled from a woman in her sixties or seventies who had recovered from COVID-19.

The V and J genes are TRBV5-1 and TRBJ2-3; 8 bases are shared with TRBD2. There are 15 residues in the CDR3. The junction had 11 bases not matched to a gene; V was cut back by 5 bases and J by 6 bases. Per germline, CDR1 SGHRS and CDR2 YFSETQ. CDR3 sequence reads: CASRPIAGSSDTQYF. The CDR3 coding sequence is TGCGCCAGCAGGCCTATAGCGGGGTCGTCGGATACGCAGTATTTT. Complete variable domain (other parts from reference TRBV5-1 and TRBJ2-3): KAGVTQTPRYLIKTRGQQVTLSCSPISGHRSVSWYQQTPGQGLQFLFEYFSETQRNKGNFPGRFSGRQFSNSRSEMNVSTLELGDSALYLCASRPIAGSSDTQYFGPGTRLTVL.

V gene TRBV6-2 or TRBV6-3 combines with J gene TRBJ2-7; 8 bases agree with TRBD2. Trimming removed 4 bases from V and 2 bases from J; junction bases left unmatched: 7. The CDR3 is made up of 15 amino acids. Germline values: CDR1 MNHEY, CDR2 SVGEGT. The CDR3 is CASSSPGGSPYEQYF. The DNA of the CDR3 is TGTGCCAGCAGTTCCCCGGGGGGGTCTCCCTACGAGCAGTACTTC.

The chain is built from TRBV18 and TRBJ2-5; a weak D match, TRBD1 (5 bases). Trimming took 3 bases from V and 5 from J, leaving 16 bases between them. CDR1 and CDR2 (germline): KGHSH, LQKENI. The CDR3 has 15 amino acids. CDR3 amino acids: CASSPYGAVGETQYF. The CDR3 bases are TGTGCCAGCTCACCCTATGGGGCCGTGGGGGAGACCCAGTACTTC. The full variable domain, with the rest looked up from reference TRBV18 and TRBJ2-5, is NAGVMQNPRHLVRRRGQEARLRCSPMKGHSHVYWYRQLPEEGLKFMVYLQKENIIDESGMPKERFSAEFPKEGPSILRIQQVVRGDSAAYFCASSPYGAVGETQYFGPGTRLLVL.

This clone was counted once. The chain joins TRBV5-8 to TRBJ2-3; D unresolved. Trimming took off 3 bases at V and 1 base at J, with 21 bases between the two ends. CDR3 length equals 18 residues. Germline loops: CDR1 SGHTS, CDR2 YDEGEE. The CDR3 loop is CASSWSLLRPVGTDTQYF. The CDR3 DNA sequence: TGTGCCAGCAGCTGGAGCCTCCTAAGACCAGTGGGCACAGATACGCAGTATTTT.

The chain links TRBV19 to TRBJ2-2; tentatively, D is TRBD2 (7 bases). CDR1 LNHDA and CDR2 SQIVND come from the germline V gene (reference sequence). CDR3 length: 15 residues. Trimming took off 2 bases at V and 3 bases at J, with 10 bases between the two ends. CDR3 DNA sequence: TGTGCCAGTAGTATACGGGGGGCAGACACCGGGGAGCTGTTTTTT. It translates to CASSIRGADTGELFF.

The chain carries TRBV9 and TRBJ1-2, with TRBD1 matching over 9 bases. This CDR3 has 16 amino acids. Germline assignment: CDR1 SGDLS and CDR2 YYNGEE. The trim removed 0 bases at V and 0 bases at J, leaving 3 bases unmatched. The CDR3 protein is CASSVADRGTNYGYTF. The CDR3 DNA reads TGTGCCAGCAGCGTAGCGGACAGGGGAACTAACTATGGCTACACCTTC.

CDR3 bases: TGTGCCAGTAGTATACCAGGGGGGAACAATCAGCCCCAGCATTTT. It codes for CASSIPGGNNQPQHF. The chain has TRBV19 and TRBJ1-5; 7 nucleotides agree with TRBD1. There are 15 residues in the CDR3. V lost 2 bases, J lost 3 bases, and 4 bases stayed unmatched. Germline V gene data show CDR1 as LNHDA and CDR2 as SQIVND (reference sequence).

The V and J genes are TRBV6-5 and TRBJ2-5; TRBD1 aligns across 11 bases. The V gene end was trimmed by 2 bases and the J gene end by 1 base; junction bases not matched to a gene: 3. The CDR3 is 16 residues long. Per the germline V gene, CDR1 is MNHEY and CDR2 is SVGAGI. The CDR3 spells CASSYTGTGGQETQYF. The CDR3 nucleotides are TGTGCCAGCAGTTACACCGGGACAGGGGGCCAAGAGACCCAGTACTTC.

The chain joins TRBV11-3 to TRBJ2-7; TRBD1 matches 7 bases. The V and J ends lost 4 bases and 2 bases, in that order; junction bases with no gene match: 5. This CDR3 spans 14 amino acids. The germline gives CDR1 SGHNT, CDR2 YENEEA. CDR3 loop: CASSYRGGTYEQYF. The CDR3 DNA reads as TGTGCCAGCAGCTACAGGGGCGGTACCTACGAGCAGTACTTC.

In nucleotides, the CDR3 is TGTGCCAGCTCAATCATTGCAACTAATGAAAAACTGTTTTTT. It encodes CASSIIATNEKLFF. The chain recombines TRBV18 with TRBJ1-4, with D unresolved. The V end lost 5 bases, the J end lost 0 bases, and 7 bases lay between the germline ends. CDR3 length: 14 amino acids. Germline CDR1 reads KGHSH; CDR2 reads LQKENI.

This chain connects TRBV11-2 to TRBJ1-2; D remains ambiguous. CDR1 and CDR2 (germline): SGHAT, FQNNGV. CDR3 length: 14 residues. The germline V and J ends were trimmed by 2 bases and 6 bases, with 13 bases remaining between them. Here the CDR3 DNA reads TGTGCCAGCAGCTTATATGAGGGAAGTAATGGCTACACCTTC. It encodes CASSLYEGSNGYTF.

The rearrangement links TRBV15 to TRBJ1-4, with D perhaps TRBD1 (6 bases). The V end was cut by 0 bases, the J end by 8 bases, with 13 bases between. The CDR3 length is 15 residues. Germline lookup yields CDR1 LNHNV and CDR2 YYDKDF (reference sequence). The DNA of the CDR3 is TGTGCCACCAGCAGAGACCGACAGGCCCGGGAAAAACTGTTTTTT. As protein: CATSRDRQAREKLFF.

This chain connects TRBV6-6 to TRBJ1-5; D possibly corresponds to TRBD1 (5 bases). The CDR3 extends over 15 amino acids. Germline CDR1 is MNHNY and CDR2 is SVGAGI (reference sequence). V lost 3 bases and J lost 0, with 9 bases in between. The chain's CDR3 is CASSYGGDSNQPQHF. As DNA, the CDR3 is TGTGCCAGCAGTTATGGAGGGGATAGCAATCAGCCCCAGCATTTT.

The V call is TRBV5-1, the J call TRBJ2-7; D gene ambiguous. Trimming left V 0 bases short and J 7 bases short, with 14 bases between. CDR1 and CDR2 from the germline V gene are SGHRS and YFSETQ. The CDR3 length is 14 residues. This CDR3 reads CASSLGLHALEQYF. In nucleotides, the CDR3 is TGCGCCAGCAGCTTGGGGCTCCACGCTTTGGAGCAGTACTTC.

V usage is TRBV4-1 and J usage is TRBJ2-5; D call uncertain. Trimming shortened V by 3 bases and J by 2 bases, and 13 bases separated the two germline ends. Germline values: CDR1 MGHRA, CDR2 YSYEKL. The length of the CDR3 is 15 residues. In DNA form, the CDR3 reads TGCGCCAGCAGCCAGGGCAGCAGGTTACAAGAGACCCAGTACTTC. Its translation: CASSQGSRLQETQYF.

The chain is built from TRBV27 and TRBJ1-2; tentatively, D is TRBD1 (6 bases). The CDR3 contains 15 residues. Trimming took 2 bases from V and 2 from J, leaving 12 bases between them. CDR1 and CDR2 (germline): MNHEY, SMNVEV (reference sequence). CDR3 coding DNA: TGTGCCAGCAGTTTAACCAGGGGTCAAAACTATGGCTACACCTTC. This codes for CASSLTRGQNYGYTF.

The chain is built from TRBV5-1 and TRBJ1-1; D possibly corresponds to TRBD1 (6 bases). The ends were cut back, 3 bases at V and 4 bases at J, with 16 bases in the middle. There are 15 residues in the CDR3. Germline lookup yields CDR1 SGHRS and CDR2 YFSETQ. CDR3 DNA sequence: TGCGCCAGCAGCTCCAGGACAGCCCGGGGCACTGAAGCTTTCTTT. Translation gives CASSSRTARGTEAFF. The full variable domain, its missing parts supplied by reference TRBV5-1 and TRBJ1-1, is KAGVTQTPRYLIKTRGQQVTLSCSPISGHRSVSWYQQTPGQGLQFLFEYFSETQRNKGNFPGRFSGRQFSNSRSEMNVSTLELGDSALYLCASSSRTARGTEAFFGQGTRLTVV.

The rearrangement uses TRBV4-1 and TRBJ1-6; no clear D. CDR3 length equals 19 residues. Germline V lookup: CDR1 MGHRA, CDR2 YSYEKL. V was pared by 0 bases and J by 7 bases, with 22 bases between. The DNA of the CDR3 is TGCGCCAGCAGCCAAGATGGAGGGCGGGGAAGGTGGTCCAATTCACCCCTCCACTTT. This codes for CASSQDGGRGRWSNSPLHF.

The chain couples TRBV12-3 or TRBV12-4 to TRBJ2-2; D not certain. V was shortened by 8 bases and J by 6 bases, with 10 bases between the two germline ends. This CDR3 comprises 12 residues. This chain's CDR3 is CASSRASGELFF. CDR3 in DNA: TGTGCCAGCTCCCGCGCCTCCGGGGAGCTGTTTTTT.

The rearrangement joins TRBV24-1 to TRBJ1-5, with 12 bases that match TRBD1. Germline assignment: CDR1 KGHDR and CDR2 SFDVKD. Losses at the gene ends were 3 bases for V and 7 bases for J; bases not matched to a gene: 3. The CDR3 consists of 15 residues. The CDR3 bases are TGTGCCACCAGTGATCCAGGGACAGGGGGCCAGCCCCAGCATTTT. Translation: CATSDPGTGGQPQHF.

In this sample, this clone turned up a few times. In nucleotides, the CDR3 is TGTGCCAGCAGGTCGAAAGGCAGGGGAAAGAGGGATGGCTACACCTTC. It is translated as CASRSKGRGKRDGYTF. The V and J genes are TRBV3-1 (or the pseudogene TRBV3-2) and TRBJ1-2, with D possibly being TRBD1 (6 bases). V was trimmed by 6 bases and J by 6 bases, leaving 23 bases between them. CDR1 LGHDT and CDR2 YNNKEL come from the germline V gene (reference sequence). The CDR3 has 16 residues.

The chain links TRBV10-2 to TRBJ2-2; TRBD2 matches 15 bases. The CDR3 length is 16 residues. J was trimmed by 7 bases and V by 8 bases; bases with no gene match: 8. Germline V CDR1 and CDR2: WSHSY, SAAADI. In DNA, the CDR3 is TGCGCCAGCCGGACTAGCGGGGGGGCCAGGGGCGGGGAGCTGTTTTTT. As protein: CASRTSGGARGGELFF.

This clone was counted a single time. CDR3 region: CASSLGQLQETQYF. CDR3 bases: TGTGCCAGCAGCTTGGGACAACTTCAAGAGACCCAGTACTTC. The gene calls are TRBV5-8 and TRBJ2-5, with D unclear. CDR3 size: 14 residues. With 0 bases removed from V and 2 bases from J, the gap between germline ends came to 8 bases. Looked up from germline, CDR1 is SGHTS and CDR2 is YDEGEE.

The rearrangement links TRBV5-1 to TRBJ1-3, with D hard to call. V lost 0 bases to trimming and J lost 0 bases, with 7 bases between them. Germline-derived CDR1 and CDR2 are SGHRS and YFSETQ. The CDR3 is 15 residues long. In DNA form, the CDR3 reads TGCGCCAGCAGCTTGGGCGGATTCTCTGGAAACACCATATATTTT. Amino acid sequence: CASSLGGFSGNTIYF.

The rearrangement links TRBV6-6 to TRBJ1-2, with 8 positions matching TRBD1. The V and J ends lost 5 bases and 8 bases, in that order; junction bases with no gene match: 7. Germline V gene lookup returns CDR1 MNHNY and CDR2 SVGAGI (reference sequence). The CDR3 is made up of 13 amino acids. CDR3 protein: CASSGDRLGGYTF. The CDR3 DNA reads TGTGCCAGCAGTGGGGACAGGTTGGGCGGCTACACCTTC.

The CDR3: CASSATGTGAYEQYV. Here the CDR3 DNA reads TGCGCCAGCAGTGCAACCGGGACAGGGGCCTACGAGCAGTACGTC. This sequence joins TRBV10-2 and TRBJ2-7; 10 bases map to TRBD1. The CDR3 covers 15 residues. Germline lookup yields CDR1 WSHSY and CDR2 SAAADI. Unmatched junction bases numbered 5, after V lost 4 bases and J lost 2 bases.

The chain employs TRBV3-1 (or the pseudogene TRBV3-2) and TRBJ1-1; perhaps TRBD1 as D (6 bases). This CDR3 has 16 amino acids. V lost 2 bases to trimming and J lost 0 bases, with 13 bases between them. Germline lookup yields CDR1 LGHDT and CDR2 YNNKEL (reference sequence). The CDR3 sequence: CASSQLQGRLNTEAFF. Written as DNA, the CDR3 is TGTGCCAGCAGCCAACTACAGGGAAGGTTGAACACTGAAGCTTTCTTT.

V and J are TRBV5-1 and TRBJ2-2; TRBD2 matches 9 bases. CDR1 and CDR2 from the germline V gene are SGHRS and YFSETQ. Trimming at V came to 4 bases and at J to 8 bases, leaving 9 bases not matched to a gene. This CDR3 is built from 15 residues. In DNA, the CDR3 is TGCGCCAGCAGCCCGACGGCGGGGGGGCCAGGGGAGCTGTTTTTT. This translates into CASSPTAGGPGELFF. Full variable domain (rest looked up from reference TRBV5-1 and TRBJ2-2): KAGVTQTPRYLIKTRGQQVTLSCSPISGHRSVSWYQQTPGQGLQFLFEYFSETQRNKGNFPGRFSGRQFSNSRSEMNVSTLELGDSALYLCASSPTAGGPGELFFGEGSRLTVL.

The chain combines TRBV10-3 with TRBJ1-2; D ambiguous. Trimming left V 2 bases short and J 7 bases short, with 11 bases between. The CDR3 runs to 13 residues. Germline values: CDR1 ENHRY, CDR2 SYGVKD. As DNA, the CDR3 is TGTGCCATCAGTGAGGGGAGAGGGAGTGGCTACACCTTC. This translates into CAISEGRGSGYTF.